The 2 T cell receptor beta chains below were found in one sample sequenced in a study of Ad26.COV2.S vaccination and SARS-CoV-2 variants (TCRdb year 2021). The method behind the library was the immunoSEQ multiplex PCR assay. TCRdb obtained this table from immuneACCESS and retained in-frame rearrangements with V and J assigned. These tables miss some clones; where compared with another copy, unresolved V genes account for less than half of the shortfall, and the remainder is unexplained. Recorded for this sample are 180,000 or so clones; 87% of them occurred a single time. The ten largest clonotypes hold less than 6% of the sample. Sample time point, as interpreted from the label and publication: individuals recovered from natural SARS-CoV-2 infection. The starting material was peripheral blood, obtained after recovery from COVID-19. The receptors stem from a human donor who had recovered from COVID-19.

This chain joins TRBV29-1 and TRBJ1-2; 10 bases are shared with TRBD1. Germline assignment: CDR1 SQVTM and CDR2 ANQGSEA. The V and J ends lost 6 bases and 2 bases, in that order; junction bases with no gene match: 3. The CDR3 contains 13 residues. The CDR3 spells CSVGTGENYGYTF. CDR3 DNA sequence: TGCAGCGTCGGGACAGGGGAAAACTATGGCTACACCTTC.

The chain recombines TRBV24-1 with TRBJ2-7; TRBD1 matches at 7 bases. V dropped 4 bases and J dropped 5; count of bases not matched to a gene: 7. From germline, CDR1 is KGHDR and CDR2 SFDVKD. The CDR3 is made up of 14 amino acids. The CDR3 loop is CATSEYRGTHEQYF. CDR3 DNA: TGTGCCACCAGTGAGTACAGGGGAACCCACGAGCAGTACTTC.